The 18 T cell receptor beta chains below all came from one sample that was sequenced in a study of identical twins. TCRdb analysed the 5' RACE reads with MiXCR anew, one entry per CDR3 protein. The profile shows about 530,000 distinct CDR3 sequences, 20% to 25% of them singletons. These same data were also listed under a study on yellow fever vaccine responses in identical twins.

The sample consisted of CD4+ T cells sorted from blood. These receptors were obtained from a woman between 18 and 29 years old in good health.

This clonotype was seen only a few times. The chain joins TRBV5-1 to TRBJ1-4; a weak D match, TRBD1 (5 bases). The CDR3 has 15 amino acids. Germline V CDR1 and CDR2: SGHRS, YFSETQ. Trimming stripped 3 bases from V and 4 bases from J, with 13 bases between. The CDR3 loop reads CASSYGTEYNEKLFF. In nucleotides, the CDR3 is TGCGCCAGCAGCTACGGGACGGAGTATAATGAAAAACTGTTTTTT.

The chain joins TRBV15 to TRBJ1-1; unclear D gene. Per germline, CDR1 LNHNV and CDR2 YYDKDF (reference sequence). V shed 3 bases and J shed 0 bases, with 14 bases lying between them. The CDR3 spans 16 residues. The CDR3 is CATSRDTVQMNTEAFF. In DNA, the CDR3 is TGTGCCACCAGCAGGGATACTGTACAGATGAACACTGAAGCTTTCTTT.

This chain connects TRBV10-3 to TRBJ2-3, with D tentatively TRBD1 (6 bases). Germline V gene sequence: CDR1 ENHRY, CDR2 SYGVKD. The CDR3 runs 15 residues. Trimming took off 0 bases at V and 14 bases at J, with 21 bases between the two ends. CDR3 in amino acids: CAISESAVGDTRRYF. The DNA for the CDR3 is TGTGCCATCAGTGAGTCTGCGGTGGGGGACACCCGCAGGTATTTT.

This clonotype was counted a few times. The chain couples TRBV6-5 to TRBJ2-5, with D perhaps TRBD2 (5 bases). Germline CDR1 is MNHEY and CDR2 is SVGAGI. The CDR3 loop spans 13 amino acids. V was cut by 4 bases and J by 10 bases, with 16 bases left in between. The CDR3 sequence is CASSWQQHRDQYF. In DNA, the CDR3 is TGTGCCAGCAGTTGGCAACAACATCGGGACCAGTACTTC.

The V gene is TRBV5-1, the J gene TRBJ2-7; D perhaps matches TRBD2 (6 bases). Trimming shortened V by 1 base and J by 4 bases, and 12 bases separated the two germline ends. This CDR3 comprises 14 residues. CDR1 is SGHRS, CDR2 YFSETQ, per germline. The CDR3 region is CASSLRPGEYEQYF. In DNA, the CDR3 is TGCGCCAGCAGCTTGCGACCGGGAGAGTACGAGCAGTACTTC.

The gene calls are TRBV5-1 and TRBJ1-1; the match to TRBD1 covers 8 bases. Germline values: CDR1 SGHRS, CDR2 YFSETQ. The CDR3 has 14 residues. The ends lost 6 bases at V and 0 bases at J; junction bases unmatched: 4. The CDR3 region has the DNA TGCGCCAGCACCTCGACAGGGGTGAACACTGAAGCTTTCTTT. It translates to CASTSTGVNTEAFF.

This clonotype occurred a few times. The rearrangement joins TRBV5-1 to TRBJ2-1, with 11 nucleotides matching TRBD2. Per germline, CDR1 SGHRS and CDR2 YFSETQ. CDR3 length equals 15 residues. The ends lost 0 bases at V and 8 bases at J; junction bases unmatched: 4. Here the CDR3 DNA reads TGCGCCAGCAGCTTGGTTGGTAGCGGGAGGGATGAGCAGTTCTTC. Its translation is CASSLVGSGRDEQFF. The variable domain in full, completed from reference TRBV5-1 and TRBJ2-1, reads KAGVTQTPRYLIKTRGQQVTLSCSPISGHRSVSWYQQTPGQGLQFLFEYFSETQRNKGNFPGRFSGRQFSNSRSEMNVSTLELGDSALYLCASSLVGSGRDEQFFGPGTRLTVL.

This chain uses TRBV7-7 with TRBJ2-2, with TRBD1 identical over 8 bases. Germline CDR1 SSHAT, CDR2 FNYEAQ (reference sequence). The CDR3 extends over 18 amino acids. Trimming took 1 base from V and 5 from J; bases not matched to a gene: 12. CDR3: CASSLDGTGGGGTGELFF. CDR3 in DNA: TGTGCCAGCAGCTTAGATGGGACAGGAGGTGGTGGGACCGGGGAGCTGTTTTTT.

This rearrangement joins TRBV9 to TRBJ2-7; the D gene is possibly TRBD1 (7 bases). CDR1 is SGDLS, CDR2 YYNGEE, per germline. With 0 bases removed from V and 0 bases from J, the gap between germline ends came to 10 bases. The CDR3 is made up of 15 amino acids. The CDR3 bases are TGTGCCAGCAGCGTAGCGGGGGACAGCTCCTACGAGCAGTACTTC. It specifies CASSVAGDSSYEQYF.

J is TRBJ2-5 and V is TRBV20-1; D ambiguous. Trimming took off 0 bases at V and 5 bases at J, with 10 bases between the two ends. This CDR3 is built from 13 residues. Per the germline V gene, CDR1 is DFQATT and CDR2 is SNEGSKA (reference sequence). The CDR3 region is CSARDPSFETQYF. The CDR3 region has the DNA TGCAGTGCTAGAGATCCCAGCTTTGAGACCCAGTACTTC.

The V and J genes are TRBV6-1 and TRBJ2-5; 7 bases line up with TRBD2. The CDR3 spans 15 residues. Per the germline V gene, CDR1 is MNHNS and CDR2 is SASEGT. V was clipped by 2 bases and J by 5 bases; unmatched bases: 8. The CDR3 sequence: CASSERSGGSETQYF. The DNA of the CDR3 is TGTGCCAGCAGTGAAAGGTCTGGCGGGAGCGAGACCCAGTACTTC.

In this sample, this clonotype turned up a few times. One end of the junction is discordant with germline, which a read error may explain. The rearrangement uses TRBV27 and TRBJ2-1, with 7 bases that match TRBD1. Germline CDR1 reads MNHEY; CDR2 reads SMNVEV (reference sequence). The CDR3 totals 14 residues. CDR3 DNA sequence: TGTGCCAGCAGTTTCAAAGGACAGGTTAATGGGCAGTTCTTC. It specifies CASSFKGQVNGQFF.

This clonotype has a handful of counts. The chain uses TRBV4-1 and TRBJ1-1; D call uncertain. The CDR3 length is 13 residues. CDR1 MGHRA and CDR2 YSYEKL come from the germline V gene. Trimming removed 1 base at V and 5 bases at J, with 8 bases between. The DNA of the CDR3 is TGCGCCAGCAGCCAAGTCTGGTGGACTGAAGCTTTCTTT. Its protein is CASSQVWWTEAFF.

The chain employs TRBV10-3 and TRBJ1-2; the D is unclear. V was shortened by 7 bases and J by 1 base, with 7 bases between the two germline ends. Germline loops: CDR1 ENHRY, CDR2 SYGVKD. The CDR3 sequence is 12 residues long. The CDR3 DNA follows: TGTGCCATCAATCCGGGTAACTATGGCTACACCTTC. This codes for CAINPGNYGYTF.

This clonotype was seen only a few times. The CDR3 DNA is TGCGCCAGCAGTTCCAGCGGGGCAATCTACAATGAGCAGTTCTTC. It codes for CASSSSGAIYNEQFF. The chain combines TRBV5-1 with TRBJ2-1, with 7 bases identical to TRBD2. Germline CDR1 is SGHRS and CDR2 is YFSETQ. The J segment lost 3 bases and the V segment lost 5 bases, leaving 8 bases of the junction unmatched. The CDR3 sequence is 15 residues long.

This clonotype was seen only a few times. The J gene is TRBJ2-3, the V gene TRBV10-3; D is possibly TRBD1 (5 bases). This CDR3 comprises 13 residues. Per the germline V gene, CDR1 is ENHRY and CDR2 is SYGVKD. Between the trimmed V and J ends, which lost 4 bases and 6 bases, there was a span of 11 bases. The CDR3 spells CAISGTGRDTQYF. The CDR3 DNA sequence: TGTGCCATCAGTGGTACAGGAAGGGATACGCAGTATTTT.

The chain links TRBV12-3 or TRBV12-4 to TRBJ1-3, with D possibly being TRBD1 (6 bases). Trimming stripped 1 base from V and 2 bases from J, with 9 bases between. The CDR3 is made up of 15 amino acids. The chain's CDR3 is CASSLVQGTGNTIYF. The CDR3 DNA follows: TGTGCCAGCAGTTTAGTGCAGGGGACTGGAAACACCATATATTTT.

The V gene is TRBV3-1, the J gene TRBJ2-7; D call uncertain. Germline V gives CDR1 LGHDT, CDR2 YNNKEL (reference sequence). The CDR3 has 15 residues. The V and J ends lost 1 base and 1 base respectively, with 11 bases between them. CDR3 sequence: CASSQARGISYEQYF. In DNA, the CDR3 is TGTGCCAGCAGCCAAGCGCGTGGGATTTCCTACGAGCAGTACTTC.